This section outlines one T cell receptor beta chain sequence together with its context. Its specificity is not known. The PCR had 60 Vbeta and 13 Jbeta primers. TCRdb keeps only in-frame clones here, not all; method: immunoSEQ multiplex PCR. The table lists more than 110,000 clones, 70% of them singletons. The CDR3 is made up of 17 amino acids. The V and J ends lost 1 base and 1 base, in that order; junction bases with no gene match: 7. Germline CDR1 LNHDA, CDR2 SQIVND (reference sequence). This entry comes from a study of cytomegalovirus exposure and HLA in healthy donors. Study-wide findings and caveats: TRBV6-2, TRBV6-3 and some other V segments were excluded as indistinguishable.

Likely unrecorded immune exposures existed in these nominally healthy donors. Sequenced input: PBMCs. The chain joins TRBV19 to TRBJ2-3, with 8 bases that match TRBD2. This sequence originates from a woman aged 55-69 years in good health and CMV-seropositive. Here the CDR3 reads CASSIGSGGTGTDTQYF. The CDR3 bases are TGTGCCAGTAGTATAGGATCGGGGGGGACTGGCACAGATACGCAGTATTTT. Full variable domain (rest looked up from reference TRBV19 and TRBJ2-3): DGGITQSPKYLFRKEGQNVTLSCEQNLNHDAMYWYRQDPGQGLRLIYYSQIVNDFQKGDIAEGYSVSREKKESFPLTVTSAQKNPTAFYLCASSIGSGGTGTDTQYFGPGTRLTVL.